The T cell receptor (beta chain) under discussion was sequenced for a study of T-cell reconstitution after alpha-beta-depleted transplantation in children. V was shortened by 5 bases and J by 2 bases, with 7 bases between the two germline ends. Germline-derived CDR1 and CDR2 are MNHEY and SMNVEV (reference sequence). The CDR3 spans 13 residues. Researchers prepared the TCRbeta library using unique molecular identifiers, the study reports. MiXCR, applied by TCRdb to the PCR reads, yields one record per CDR3 protein. Of 260,000 or so distinct CDR3 sequences in the sample, 12% were seen once. This clonotype was counted ten times or more.

The genes are TRBV27 and TRBJ2-4; D is unresolved. The clonotype was recovered from a human donor who donated a stem cell graft to a child with acute lymphoblastic leukemia. Specimen: PBMCs from the stem cell graft donor, collected from the stem cell graft. CDR3 loop: CASSPDSKNIQYF. The CDR3, as DNA: TGTGCCAGCAGTCCAGATTCCAAAAACATTCAGTACTTC.